This is a list of T cell receptor beta chains from one sample in a study of identical twins. TCRdb re-called the 5' RACE reads through MiXCR, storing one row per CDR3 protein. Of around 300,000 distinct CDR3 sequences in the sample, under 9.5% were seen once. The sample was also reused in another study, on yellow fever vaccine responses in identical twins.

Material for sequencing was memory (CD45RO+) T cells sorted from blood. Source of these receptors: a woman younger than 35 in good health. Both conserved end residues are part of each CDR3. The D gene is left open where the match is weak. Clone size is given for some rows only: seen once, a few or many times, or a class if the clone is expanded.

>TRBV23-1|-|TRBD2|TRBJ2-5
TGCGCCTTACACGATCCGGCTAGCGGGGGGGCCAGAGAGACCCAGTACTTC
CALHDPASGGARETQYF
>TRBV25-1|many|TRBD1|TRBJ1-2
TGTGCCAGCAGTGATGGGACAGCGACGAACTATGGCTACACCTTC
CASSDGTATNYGYTF
>TRBV20-1|-|-|TRBJ2-2
TGCAGTGCTCCGGAAGGGGGTCGCAACACCGGGGAGCTGTTTTTT
CSAPEGGRNTGELFF
>TRBV29-1|-|TRBD2|TRBJ2-5
TGCAGCGTTGGCGGAGTTGCGGGGGGTTCCGAGACCCAGTACTTC
CSVGGVAGGSETQYF
>TRBV12-3/TRBV12-4|many|-|TRBJ1-5
TGTGCCAGCACACCGGCTAGCAATCAGCCCCAGCATTTT
CASTPASNQPQHF
>TRBV12-3/TRBV12-4|few|-|TRBJ1-2
TGTGCCAGCAGTCAAATAACAGGGAACTATGGCTACACCTTC
CASSQITGNYGYTF
>TRBV29-1|few|-|TRBJ1-2
TGCAGCGTTGCACAGGACCGGAGGGGGTATGGCTACACCTTC
CSVAQDRRGYGYTF
>TRBV4-1|-|-|TRBJ2-5
TGCGCCAGCAGCCAAGATCGAACCGCCGAAGAGACCCAGTACTTC
CASSQDRTAEETQYF
>TRBV15|-|-|TRBJ2-1
TGTGCCACCAGCCGAAGCGGTACCTACAATGAGCAGTTCTTC
CATSRSGTYNEQFF
>TRBV20-1|few|-|TRBJ2-5
TGCAGTGCTAGAGGACAGTCAGAGGTAACCCAGTACTTC
CSARGQSEVTQYF
>TRBV5-1|few|-|TRBJ2-7
TGCGCCAGCAGCTGGGTGGGGGGGCCGGACTACGAGCAGTACTTC
CASSWVGGPDYEQYF
>TRBV18|few|TRBD2|TRBJ2-1
TGTGCCAGCTCACCATCCTATAGCGGGGGATACAATGAGCAGTTCTTC
CASSPSYSGGYNEQFF
>TRBV7-8|many|-|TRBJ2-3
TGTGCCAGCAGCTTATTTGCAGGGTACACAGATACGCAGTATTTT
CASSLFAGYTDTQYF
>TRBV20-1|many|-|TRBJ2-4
TGCAGTGCTAGAGATGTGGCCAGATCCATAGCCAAAAACATTCAGTACTTC
CSARDVARSIAKNIQYF
>TRBV13|many|TRBD1|TRBJ1-6
TGTGCCAGCAGCCCAAACAGGGGGGAACCCCTCCACTTT
CASSPNRGEPLHF
>TRBV2|-|-|TRBJ2-2
TGTGCCAGCAGTGAAACCGGGGTGGGGGCCGGGGAGCTGTTTTTT
CASSETGVGAGELFF
>TRBV7-8|-|TRBD1|TRBJ2-5
TGTGCCAGCAGATCCGGGACAGCTGAGACCCAGTACTTC
CASRSGTAETQYF
>TRBV6-1|few|TRBD2|TRBJ2-1
TGTGCCAGCAGTGAGTGGCGGGAGGGCCTATCTGAGCAGTTCTTC
CASSEWREGLSEQFF
>TRBV3-1|few|-|TRBJ1-1
TGTGCCAGCAGCCCTCCCCGGGGGGACACTGAAGCTTTCTTT
CASSPPRGDTEAFF
>TRBV3-1|-|TRBD2|TRBJ2-7
TGTGCCTGCAGTTTAAGGGGCGGGAGATCTTCCCCCTCCTACGAGCAGTACTTC
CACSLRGGRSSPSYEQYF
>TRBV20-1|-|TRBD2|TRBJ2-2
TGCAGTGCTAGAGATCGAGGAACTAGCGGTAACACCGGGGAGCTGTTTTTT
CSARDRGTSGNTGELFF
>TRBV5-1|-|TRBD1|TRBJ2-5
TGCGCCAGCACCCCCACCGGGACAGGGCAAGAGACCCAGTACTTC
CASTPTGTGQETQYF
>TRBV20-1|-|TRBD2|TRBJ2-1
TGCAGTGCTAACCTTCCGAGCGGGAACGCGTACAATGAGCAGTTCTTC
CSANLPSGNAYNEQFF
>TRBV3-1|many|TRBD2|TRBJ2-1
TGTGCCAGCAGCCGTATTGAGAGCGGGGCTTTTAATGAGCAGTTCTTC
CASSRIESGAFNEQFF
>TRBV4-1|many|TRBD1|TRBJ2-6
TGCGCCAGCACCGAAGGGGGACAGGGCGTCTCTGGGGCCAACGTCCTGACTTTC
CASTEGGQGVSGANVLTF
>TRBV19|many|-|TRBJ2-5
TGTGCCAGTAGTATCTCGAGTGCACAAGAGACCCAGTACTTC
CASSISSAQETQYF